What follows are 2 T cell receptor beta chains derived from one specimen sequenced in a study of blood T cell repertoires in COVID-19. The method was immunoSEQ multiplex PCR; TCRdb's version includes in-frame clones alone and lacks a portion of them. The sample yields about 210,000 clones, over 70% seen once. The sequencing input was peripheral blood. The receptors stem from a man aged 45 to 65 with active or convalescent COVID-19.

The CDR3 sequence is CASRYREETQYF. DNA for the CDR3: TGTGCCAGTCGCTACAGGGAAGAGACCCAGTACTTC. V and J are TRBV28 and TRBJ2-5, with D tentatively TRBD1 (6 bases). The germline CDR1 and CDR2 sequences are MDHEN and SYDVKM. This CDR3 has 12 amino acids. Deletions cut 9 bases from V and 3 bases from J, with 11 bases between.

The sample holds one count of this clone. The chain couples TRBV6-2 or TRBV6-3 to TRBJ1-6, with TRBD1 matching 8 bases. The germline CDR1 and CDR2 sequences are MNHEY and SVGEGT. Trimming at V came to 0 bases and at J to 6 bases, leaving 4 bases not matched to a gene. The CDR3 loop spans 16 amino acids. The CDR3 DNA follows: TGTGCCAGCAGTTACTCGGGCAGGGGGCTTAATTCACCCCTCCACTTT. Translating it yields CASSYSGRGLNSPLHF.